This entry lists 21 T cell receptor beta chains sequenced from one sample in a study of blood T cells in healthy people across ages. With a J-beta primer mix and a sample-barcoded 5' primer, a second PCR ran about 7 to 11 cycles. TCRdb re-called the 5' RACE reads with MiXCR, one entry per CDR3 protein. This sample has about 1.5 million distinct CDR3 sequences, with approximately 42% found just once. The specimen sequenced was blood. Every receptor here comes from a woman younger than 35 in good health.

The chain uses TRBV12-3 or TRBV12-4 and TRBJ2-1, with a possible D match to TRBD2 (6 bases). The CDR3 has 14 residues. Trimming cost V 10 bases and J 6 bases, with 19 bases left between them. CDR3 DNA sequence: TGTGCCACCCAGGAGACTAGGAGGGCCAATGAGCAGTTCTTC. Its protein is CATQETRRANEQFF.

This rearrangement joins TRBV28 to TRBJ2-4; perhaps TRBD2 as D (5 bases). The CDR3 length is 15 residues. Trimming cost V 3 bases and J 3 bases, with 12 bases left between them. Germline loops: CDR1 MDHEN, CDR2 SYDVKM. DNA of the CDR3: TGTGCCAGCAGTTTCTGGGCGAGCGGCAAAAACATTCAGTACTTC. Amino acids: CASSFWASGKNIQYF.

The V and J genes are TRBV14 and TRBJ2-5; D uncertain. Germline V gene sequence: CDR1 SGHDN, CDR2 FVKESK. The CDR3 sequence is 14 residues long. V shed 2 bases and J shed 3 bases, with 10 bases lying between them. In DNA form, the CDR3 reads TGTGCCAGCAGCCAATGGAAGGGCGAAGAGACCCAGTACTTC. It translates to CASSQWKGEETQYF.

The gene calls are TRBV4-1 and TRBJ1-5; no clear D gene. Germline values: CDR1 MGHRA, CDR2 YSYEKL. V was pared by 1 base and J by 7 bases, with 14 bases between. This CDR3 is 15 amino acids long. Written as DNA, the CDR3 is TGCGCCAGCAGCCAAGGCGCCGTTATCCTACAGCCCCAGCATTTT. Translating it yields CASSQGAVILQPQHF.

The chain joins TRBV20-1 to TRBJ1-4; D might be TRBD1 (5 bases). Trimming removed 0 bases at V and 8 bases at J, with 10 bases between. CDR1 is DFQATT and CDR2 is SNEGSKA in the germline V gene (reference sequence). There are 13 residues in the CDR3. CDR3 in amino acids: CSARDGGREKLFF. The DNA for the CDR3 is TGCAGTGCTAGAGATGGGGGTAGGGAAAAACTGTTTTTT.

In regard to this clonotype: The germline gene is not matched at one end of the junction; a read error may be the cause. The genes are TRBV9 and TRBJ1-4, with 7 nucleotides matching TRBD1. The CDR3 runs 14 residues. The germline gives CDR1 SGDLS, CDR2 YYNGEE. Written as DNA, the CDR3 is TGCGCCAGCAGCGTCGGGACAGTTAATGAAAAACTGTTTTTT. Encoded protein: CASSVGTVNEKLFF.

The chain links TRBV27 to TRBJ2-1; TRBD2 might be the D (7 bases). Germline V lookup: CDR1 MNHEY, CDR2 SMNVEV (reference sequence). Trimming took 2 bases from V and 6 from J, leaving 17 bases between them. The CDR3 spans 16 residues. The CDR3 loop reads CASSLIVVGGANEQFF. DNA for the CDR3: TGTGCCAGCAGTTTAATCGTAGTGGGGGGGGCCAATGAGCAGTTCTTC.

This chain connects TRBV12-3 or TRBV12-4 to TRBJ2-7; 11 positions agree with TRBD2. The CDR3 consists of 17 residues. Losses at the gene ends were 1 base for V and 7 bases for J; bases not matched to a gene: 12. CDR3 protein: CASSLGIGLAGYNEQYF. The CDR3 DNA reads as TGTGCCAGCAGTTTAGGAATCGGACTAGCGGGCTACAATGAGCAGTACTTC.

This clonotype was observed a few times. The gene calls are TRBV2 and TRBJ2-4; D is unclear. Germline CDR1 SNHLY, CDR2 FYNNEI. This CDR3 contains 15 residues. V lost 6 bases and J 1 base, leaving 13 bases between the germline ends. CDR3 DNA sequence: TGTGCCAGCAGGCCCATCGCATTTGCCAAAAACATTCAGTACTTC. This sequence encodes CASRPIAFAKNIQYF.

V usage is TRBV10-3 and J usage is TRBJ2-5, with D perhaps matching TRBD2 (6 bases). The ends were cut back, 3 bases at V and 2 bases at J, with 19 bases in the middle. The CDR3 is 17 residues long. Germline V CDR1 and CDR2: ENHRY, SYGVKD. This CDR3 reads CAISDIGLARNQETQYF. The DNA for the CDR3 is TGTGCCATCAGTGATATCGGTCTAGCGAGGAATCAAGAGACCCAGTACTTC.

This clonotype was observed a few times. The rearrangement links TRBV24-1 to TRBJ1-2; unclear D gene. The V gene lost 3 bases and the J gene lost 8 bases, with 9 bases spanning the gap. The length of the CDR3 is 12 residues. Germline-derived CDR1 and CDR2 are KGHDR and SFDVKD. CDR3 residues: CATSDEGEGYTF. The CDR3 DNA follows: TGTGCCACCAGTGATGAGGGAGAGGGCTACACCTTC.

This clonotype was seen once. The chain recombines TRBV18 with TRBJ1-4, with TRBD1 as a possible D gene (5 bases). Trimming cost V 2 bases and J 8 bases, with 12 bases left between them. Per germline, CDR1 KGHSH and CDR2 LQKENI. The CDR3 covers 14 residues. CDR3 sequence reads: CASSPIWGTEKLFF. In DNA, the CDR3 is TGTGCCAGCTCACCAATATGGGGGACGGAAAAACTGTTTTTT. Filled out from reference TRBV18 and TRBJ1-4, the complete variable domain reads NAGVMQNPRHLVRRRGQEARLRCSPMKGHSHVYWYRQLPEEGLKFMVYLQKENIIDESGMPKERFSAEFPKEGPSILRIQQVVRGDSAAYFCASSPIWGTEKLFFGSGTQLSVL.

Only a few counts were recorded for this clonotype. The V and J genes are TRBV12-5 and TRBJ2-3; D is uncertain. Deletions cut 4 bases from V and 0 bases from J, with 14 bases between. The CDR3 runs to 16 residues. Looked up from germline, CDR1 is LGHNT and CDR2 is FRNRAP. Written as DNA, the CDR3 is TGTGCTAGTGGTTGGTCTAGTCCTACTAGCACAGATACGCAGTATTTT. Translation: CASGWSSPTSTDTQYF.

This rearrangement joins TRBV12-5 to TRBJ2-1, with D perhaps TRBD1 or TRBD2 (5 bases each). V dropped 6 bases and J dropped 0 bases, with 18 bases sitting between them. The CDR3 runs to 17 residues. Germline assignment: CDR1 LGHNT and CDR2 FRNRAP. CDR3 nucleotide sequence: TGTGCTAGTGGGATGGGGACGGTCGGAAGCTCCTACAATGAGCAGTTCTTC. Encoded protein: CASGMGTVGSSYNEQFF.

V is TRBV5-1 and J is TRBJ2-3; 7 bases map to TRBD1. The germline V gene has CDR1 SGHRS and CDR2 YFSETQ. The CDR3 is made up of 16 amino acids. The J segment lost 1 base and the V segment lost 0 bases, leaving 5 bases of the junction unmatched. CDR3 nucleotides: TGCGCCAGCAGCTTGGCCCCGACAGGGCGCACAGATACGCAGTATTTT. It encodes CASSLAPTGRTDTQYF. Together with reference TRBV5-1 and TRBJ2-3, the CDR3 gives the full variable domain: KAGVTQTPRYLIKTRGQQVTLSCSPISGHRSVSWYQQTPGQGLQFLFEYFSETQRNKGNFPGRFSGRQFSNSRSEMNVSTLELGDSALYLCASSLAPTGRTDTQYFGPGTRLTVL.

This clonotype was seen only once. CDR3 sequence reads: CASSPDINGGNEKLFF. As DNA, the CDR3 is TGCGCCAGCAGCCCGGACATAAACGGAGGGAACGAAAAACTGTTTTTT. The chain links TRBV4-1 to TRBJ1-4; TRBD1 might be the D (5 bases). Trimming left V 4 bases short and J 8 bases short, with 20 bases between. Germline V CDR1 and CDR2: MGHRA, YSYEKL. The CDR3 extends over 16 amino acids.

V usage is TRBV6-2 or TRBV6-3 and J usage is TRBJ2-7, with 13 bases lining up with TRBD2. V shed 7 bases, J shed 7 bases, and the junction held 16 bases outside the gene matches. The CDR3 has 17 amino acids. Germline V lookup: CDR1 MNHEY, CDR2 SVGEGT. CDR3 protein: CASTPLGLAGAYNEQYF. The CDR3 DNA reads TGTGCCAGCACCCCTCTCGGACTAGCGGGAGCCTACAATGAGCAGTACTTC.

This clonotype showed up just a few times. The CDR3 DNA reads TGTGCCAGCAGTTTGGTTACTCAGCCCCAGCATTTT. Translation gives CASSLVTQPQHF. The chain couples TRBV12-3 or TRBV12-4 to TRBJ1-5; D gene uncertain. This CDR3 has 12 residues. V gave up 3 bases and J gave up 6 bases, with 6 bases separating them.

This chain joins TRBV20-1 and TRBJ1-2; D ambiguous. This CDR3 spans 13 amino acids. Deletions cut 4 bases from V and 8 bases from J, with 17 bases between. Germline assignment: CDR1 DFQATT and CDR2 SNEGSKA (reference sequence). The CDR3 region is CSATIGRTAGYTF. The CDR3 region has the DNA TGCAGTGCTACAATAGGGAGGACTGCAGGCTACACCTTC.

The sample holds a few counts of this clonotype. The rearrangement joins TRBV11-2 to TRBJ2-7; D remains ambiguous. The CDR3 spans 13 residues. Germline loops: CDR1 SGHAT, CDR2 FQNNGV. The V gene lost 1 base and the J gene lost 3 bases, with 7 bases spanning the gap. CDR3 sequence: CASSLVSDYEQYF. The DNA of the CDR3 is TGTGCCAGCAGCTTAGTGTCAGACTACGAGCAGTACTTC.

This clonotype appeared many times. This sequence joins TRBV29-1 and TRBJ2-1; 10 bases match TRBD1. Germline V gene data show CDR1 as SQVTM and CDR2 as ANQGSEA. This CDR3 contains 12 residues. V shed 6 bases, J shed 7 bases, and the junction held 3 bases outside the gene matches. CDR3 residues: CSVRTGGNEQFF. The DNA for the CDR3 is TGCAGCGTCAGGACAGGGGGAAATGAGCAGTTCTTC.